A single sample is the source of the 22 T cell receptor beta chains below, sequenced in a study of cytotoxic CD8 clonotypes in ibrutinib-treated CLL. Measured with immunoSEQ multiplex PCR; TCRdb has only the in-frame clones, and not every one. The data contain 45,000 to 70,000 clones, approximately 60% of them singletons. The specimen comprised PBMCs, sampled after 24 months of ibrutinib treatment. The receptors originated from a human donor with chronic lymphocytic leukemia.

The rearrangement uses TRBV6-1 and TRBJ1-4; 9 nucleotides line up with TRBD1. The CDR3 is made up of 14 amino acids. V shed 5 bases and J 8 bases; nucleotides not matched to a gene: 6. Germline V gene sequence: CDR1 MNHNS, CDR2 SASEGT. CDR3 loop: CASSRTGDGEKLFF. The CDR3 nucleotides are TGTGCCAGCAGTCGGACAGGGGATGGCGAAAAACTGTTTTTT.

On this clone: Distinct nucleotide sequences in the sample also encode this CDR3. The chain couples TRBV2 to TRBJ2-7, with TRBD2 matching 8 bases. Unmatched junction bases numbered 8, after V lost 7 bases and J lost 3 bases. The CDR3 is made up of 14 amino acids. Germline loops: CDR1 SNHLY, CDR2 FYNNEI. In DNA form, the CDR3 reads TGTGCCAGCAAGGGGCGGGGGGCGCACTACGAGCAGTACGTC. As protein: CASKGRGAHYEQYV.

This chain links TRBV5-4 with TRBJ1-2; TRBD1 matches at 10 bases. CDR1 is SGHNT, CDR2 YYREEE, per germline (reference sequence). The CDR3 extends over 15 amino acids. The V and J ends lost 0 bases and 3 bases, in that order; junction bases with no gene match: 2. The CDR3 nucleotides read TGTGCCAGCAGCTTGGTGGGACAGGGGCACTATGGCTACACCTTC. Translation: CASSLVGQGHYGYTF.

The chain joins TRBV28 to TRBJ2-1; 9 bases are shared with TRBD2. CDR3 size: 14 residues. Trimming took 7 bases from V and 6 from J; bases not matched to a gene: 7. CDR1 and CDR2 from the germline V gene are MDHEN and SYDVKM. The CDR3 sequence is CASTDSGRRNEQFF. The DNA of the CDR3 is TGTGCCAGCACCGATAGCGGGAGACGCAATGAGCAGTTCTTC.

The chain employs TRBV10-3 and TRBJ2-7, with a weak D call TRBD2 (6 bases). The ends were cut back, 8 bases at V and 2 bases at J, with 16 bases in the middle. This CDR3 contains 14 residues. Germline V gene data show CDR1 as ENHRY and CDR2 as SYGVKD. This CDR3 is CAIGVMRGTYEQYF. The CDR3 DNA follows: TGTGCCATCGGTGTGATGCGGGGAACCTACGAGCAGTACTTC.

This clone was picked up a small number of times. This chain connects TRBV16 to TRBJ1-1, with D tentatively TRBD1 (6 bases). Per the germline V gene, CDR1 is KGHSY and CDR2 is FQNENV. V shed 7 bases and J shed 1 base, with 19 bases lying between them. This CDR3 is 16 amino acids long. The CDR3 DNA reads TGTGCCAGCACCCTTAAGCGGGGACAATCGAACACTGAAGCTTTCTTT. The encoded protein is CASTLKRGQSNTEAFF.

This clone was detected only a few times. The genes are TRBV11-2 and TRBJ2-6; D may correspond to TRBD1 or TRBD2 (6 bases each). The germline V and J ends were trimmed by 5 bases and 3 bases, with 11 bases remaining between them. The CDR3 runs 15 residues. The germline V gene has CDR1 SGHAT and CDR2 FQNNGV. The CDR3 loop reads CASSPRGRGANVLTF. Here the CDR3 DNA reads TGTGCCAGCAGCCCACGGGGGCGTGGGGCCAACGTCCTGACTTTC.

This rearrangement joins TRBV9 to TRBJ2-2; 8 bases match TRBD1. The germline V gene encodes CDR1 SGDLS and CDR2 YYNGEE. The ends lost 4 bases at V and 7 bases at J; junction bases unmatched: 6. The CDR3 length is 14 residues. CDR3 residues: CASSTQGGVGELFF. CDR3 nucleotides: TGTGCCAGCAGCACACAGGGGGGAGTCGGGGAGCTGTTTTTT.

The V and J genes are TRBV28 and TRBJ2-1, with a tentative D call TRBD2 (5 bases). Germline lookup yields CDR1 MDHEN and CDR2 SYDVKM. CDR3 size: 15 residues. Trimming removed 6 bases at V and 5 bases at J, with 17 bases between. Here the CDR3 DNA reads TGTGCCAGCAGACTCCGGACTCTCCTAAACAATGAGCAGTTCTTC. Its translation: CASRLRTLLNNEQFF.

The V call is TRBV2, the J call TRBJ2-1; D might be TRBD2 (5 bases). The CDR3 has 16 amino acids. Germline CDR1 is SNHLY and CDR2 is FYNNEI. Trimming took 3 bases from V and 0 from J, leaving 12 bases between them. The CDR3 DNA is TGTGCCAGCAGTGAGCCCGGACTTGCCTCCTACAATGAGCAGTTCTTC. It codes for CASSEPGLASYNEQFF.

V is TRBV6-5 and J is TRBJ2-6; possibly TRBD2 for D (5 bases). Germline-derived CDR1 and CDR2 are MNHEY and SVGAGI. V lost 1 base and J 0 bases, leaving 7 bases between the germline ends. The CDR3 has 16 amino acids. The CDR3 nucleotides read TGTGCCAGCAGTTACTACGACTACTCTGGGGCCAACGTCCTGACTTTC. As protein: CASSYYDYSGANVLTF.

In DNA form, the CDR3 reads TGTGCCAGTAGTACCGGGGCCCCCAATCAGCCCCAGCATTTT. Translation: CASSTGAPNQPQHF. This chain joins TRBV19 and TRBJ1-5; the D gene is possibly TRBD1 (5 bases). Germline V CDR1 and CDR2: LNHDA, SQIVND (reference sequence). Trimming stripped 4 bases from V and 3 bases from J, with 10 bases between. The CDR3 runs 14 residues.

This clone was picked up one time. CDR3 DNA sequence: TGCGCCAGCAGCTTGGCGGACAGTATCGCAAACACCATATATTTT. It translates to CASSLADSIANTIYF. The chain uses TRBV5-1 and TRBJ1-3, with a weak D call TRBD1 (6 bases). The V and J ends lost 0 bases and 6 bases respectively, with 13 bases between them. The CDR3 runs to 15 residues. From germline, CDR1 is SGHRS and CDR2 YFSETQ. Full variable domain (outside the CDR3, taken from reference TRBV5-1 and TRBJ1-3): KAGVTQTPRYLIKTRGQQVTLSCSPISGHRSVSWYQQTPGQGLQFLFEYFSETQRNKGNFPGRFSGRQFSNSRSEMNVSTLELGDSALYLCASSLADSIANTIYFGEGSWLTVV.

The V call is TRBV7-9, the J call TRBJ1-1; 9 nucleotides agree with TRBD1. The CDR3 is 16 amino acids. The germline V gene has CDR1 SEHNR and CDR2 FQNEAQ (reference sequence). The junction had 13 bases not matched to a gene; V was cut back by 6 bases and J by 5 bases. The CDR3 is CASRKKQGAEGTEAFF. CDR3 nucleotide sequence: TGTGCCAGCAGGAAAAAACAGGGGGCCGAGGGGACTGAAGCTTTCTTT.

This clone was found a few times. The CDR3 sequence: CASQDRGGQPQHF. The CDR3 DNA reads TGTGCCAGTCAAGACAGGGGTGGACAGCCCCAGCATTTT. This rearrangement joins TRBV19 to TRBJ1-5, with TRBD1 matching 8 bases. Germline assignment: CDR1 LNHDA and CDR2 SQIVND (reference sequence). The CDR3 totals 13 residues. V dropped 8 bases and J dropped 7; count of bases not matched to a gene: 7.

This rearrangement joins TRBV4-2 to TRBJ2-1; D is unresolved. The V end lost 0 bases, the J end lost 4 bases, and 7 bases lay between the germline ends. Germline loops: CDR1 LGHNA, CDR2 YNFKEQ. CDR3 length: 14 amino acids. Written as DNA, the CDR3 is TGTGCCAGCAGCCAAGAAGGGCGGTACAATGAGCAGTTCTTC. Translated: CASSQEGRYNEQFF.

The J gene is TRBJ2-1, the V gene TRBV2; 15 nucleotides line up with TRBD2. Losses at the gene ends were 1 base for V and 14 bases for J; bases not matched to a gene: 6. The germline V gene has CDR1 SNHLY and CDR2 FYNNEI. This CDR3 comprises 15 residues. CDR3 residues: CASSEGTSGRALKFF. The CDR3 DNA reads TGTGCCAGCAGTGAAGGGACTAGCGGGAGGGCTCTAAAGTTCTTC.

The chain carries TRBV19 and TRBJ2-3, with 8 bases that match TRBD2. Trimming took 8 bases from V and 3 from J; bases not matched to a gene: 4. This CDR3 contains 13 residues. The germline V gene encodes CDR1 LNHDA and CDR2 SQIVND (reference sequence). The CDR3 DNA follows: TGTGCCAGTCATCCGGGAGGGACAGATACGCAGTATTTT. The encoded protein is CASHPGGTDTQYF.

The genes are TRBV6-5 and TRBJ2-2; D ambiguous. Looked up from germline, CDR1 is MNHEY and CDR2 is SVGAGI. This CDR3 has 14 residues. Trimming left V 0 bases short and J 7 bases short, with 9 bases between. CDR3 region: CASSYSTLGGELFF. The CDR3 bases are TGTGCCAGCAGTTACTCAACCCTCGGCGGGGAGCTGTTTTTT.

The chain links TRBV5-1 to TRBJ2-2; 7 bases align to TRBD1. The germline V gene encodes CDR1 SGHRS and CDR2 YFSETQ. The CDR3 consists of 18 residues. V shed 2 bases, J shed 1 base, and the junction held 11 bases outside the gene matches. CDR3 bases: TGCGCCAGCAGCTTATTTGTAAGGACAGGACAGAACACCGGGGAGCTGTTTTTT. Its protein product is CASSLFVRTGQNTGELFF.

This clone was observed many times. This sequence joins TRBV27 and TRBJ2-1; 8 nucleotides match TRBD1. CDR3 length: 16 amino acids. Germline V gene sequence: CDR1 MNHEY, CDR2 SMNVEV (reference sequence). V lost 5 bases, J lost 4 bases, and 10 bases stayed unmatched. The chain's CDR3 is CASSGSGTGPYNEQFF. The CDR3 nucleotides read TGTGCCAGCAGTGGATCCGGGACAGGACCGTACAATGAGCAGTTCTTC.

The rearrangement uses TRBV5-1 and TRBJ1-2; tentative D call: TRBD1 (6 bases). V lost 0 bases to trimming and J lost 5 bases, with 14 bases between them. The CDR3 length is 15 residues. The germline V gene has CDR1 SGHRS and CDR2 YFSETQ. CDR3 in DNA: TGCGCCAGCAGCTTGGATGGACTAGGGGGGTATGGCTACACCTTC. The encoded protein is CASSLDGLGGYGYTF. Looking up the rest from reference TRBV5-1 and TRBJ1-2 gives the full variable domain: KAGVTQTPRYLIKTRGQQVTLSCSPISGHRSVSWYQQTPGQGLQFLFEYFSETQRNKGNFPGRFSGRQFSNSRSEMNVSTLELGDSALYLCASSLDGLGGYGYTFGSGTRLTVV.